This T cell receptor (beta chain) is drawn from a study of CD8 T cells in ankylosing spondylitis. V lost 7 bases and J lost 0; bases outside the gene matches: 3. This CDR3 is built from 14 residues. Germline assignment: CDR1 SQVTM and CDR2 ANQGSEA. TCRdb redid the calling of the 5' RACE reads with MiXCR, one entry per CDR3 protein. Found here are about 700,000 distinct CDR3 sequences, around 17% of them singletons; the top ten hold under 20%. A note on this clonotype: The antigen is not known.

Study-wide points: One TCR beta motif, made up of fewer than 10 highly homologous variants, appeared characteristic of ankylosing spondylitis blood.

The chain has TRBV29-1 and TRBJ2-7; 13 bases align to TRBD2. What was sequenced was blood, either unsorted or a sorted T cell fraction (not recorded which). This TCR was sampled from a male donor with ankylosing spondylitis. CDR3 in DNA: TGCAGCGCCGGACTAGCGGGGGACTCCTACGAGCAGTACTTC. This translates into CSAGLAGDSYEQYF.